This entry lists 23 T cell receptor beta chains sequenced from one sample in a study of cytomegalovirus exposure and HLA in healthy donors. Vbeta (60) and Jbeta (13) primers were used in the PCR. Clones were read by immunoSEQ multiplex PCR, and TCRdb kept only the in-frame ones, dropping some. The sample lists some 250,000 clones; roughly 82% were seen once. The sequencing input was PBMCs. The source is a woman aged 40 to 50 in good health and CMV-seropositive.

The J gene is TRBJ2-1, the V gene TRBV7-9; D perhaps matches TRBD1 (6 bases). With 10 bases removed from V and 6 bases from J, the gap between germline ends came to 25 bases. CDR1 is SEHNR and CDR2 is FQNEAQ in the germline V gene (reference sequence). This CDR3 has 16 amino acids. DNA of the CDR3: TGTGCCAACCGACCCGGAACAGGGTTTTTAGGCAATGAGCAGTTCTTC. It codes for CANRPGTGFLGNEQFF.

The rearrangement links TRBV30 to TRBJ1-1; the D gene is possibly TRBD1 (5 bases). The germline gives CDR1 GTSNPN, CDR2 SVGIG (reference sequence). The ends were cut back, 2 bases at V and 3 bases at J, with 16 bases in the middle. The CDR3 is 15 residues long. The CDR3 nucleotides are TGTGCCTGGAGTAGGGGAAACCGGGGGGACACTGAAGCTTTCTTT. Protein product: CAWSRGNRGDTEAFF. Together with reference TRBV30 and TRBJ1-1, the CDR3 gives the full variable domain: SQTIHQWPATLVQPVGSPLSLECTVEGTSNPNLYWYRQAAGRGLQLLFYSVGIGQISSEVPQNLSASRPQDRQFILSSKKLLLSDSGFYLCAWSRGNRGDTEAFFGQGTRLTVV.

This rearrangement joins TRBV19 to TRBJ1-1; 9 nucleotides match TRBD1. The CDR3 totals 17 residues. Trimming at V came to 0 bases and at J to 4 bases, leaving 9 bases not matched to a gene. Germline CDR1 and CDR2: LNHDA and SQIVND (reference sequence). The CDR3 sequence: CASSIDPDRGRITEAFF. Here the CDR3 DNA reads TGTGCCAGTAGTATAGACCCCGACAGGGGGAGAATCACTGAAGCTTTCTTT.

For this clone: Other DNA sequences in the same sample also yield this CDR3. This chain uses TRBV5-1 with TRBJ1-2; TRBD1 agrees at 7 bases. The CDR3 has 13 residues. Losses at the gene ends were 0 bases for V and 6 bases for J; bases not matched to a gene: 2. CDR1 and CDR2 from the germline V gene are SGHRS and YFSETQ. CDR3 amino acids: CASSLGQGDGYTF. The CDR3 coding sequence is TGCGCCAGCAGCTTGGGACAGGGCGATGGCTACACCTTC.

The chain employs TRBV7-2 and TRBJ1-5; D gene ambiguous. The V and J ends lost 1 base and 7 bases respectively, with 20 bases between them. CDR3 length: 17 residues. The germline V gene has CDR1 SGHTA and CDR2 FQGNSA. This CDR3 is CASSLGIDTRGRQPQHF. Here the CDR3 DNA reads TGTGCCAGCAGCTTAGGGATTGACACCCGGGGTAGGCAGCCCCAGCATTTT.

This clone was counted only a few times. The chain recombines TRBV10-3 with TRBJ2-7; possible D gene TRBD2, 6 bases. V was pared by 0 bases and J by 3 bases, with 12 bases between. The CDR3 covers 15 residues. The germline gives CDR1 ENHRY, CDR2 SYGVKD. CDR3 nucleotide sequence: TGTGCCATCAGTGAGTCGGAGGGTCCGTTCTACGAGCAGTACTTC. Protein: CAISESEGPFYEQYF.

V is TRBV7-2 and J is TRBJ2-7, with 12 bases lining up with TRBD2. Germline V gene sequence: CDR1 SGHTA, CDR2 FQGNSA. The CDR3 sequence is 15 residues long. J lost 6 bases, V lost 7 bases, and 10 bases had no gene match. CDR3 amino acids: CASNLGLAGTGEQYF. The CDR3 region has the DNA TGTGCCAGCAACCTGGGACTAGCGGGTACTGGCGAGCAGTACTTC.

This clone occurred a few times. Within the sample, other DNA sequences also encode this same CDR3. This chain joins TRBV9 and TRBJ2-7; the D gene is possibly TRBD1 (6 bases). Germline V gives CDR1 SGDLS, CDR2 YYNGEE. CDR3 length equals 13 residues. Trimming left V 2 bases short and J 2 bases short, with 8 bases between. In DNA, the CDR3 is TGTGCCAGCAGCGTCGGGACAACCTACGAGCAGTACTTC. It specifies CASSVGTTYEQYF. Combining the CDR3 with reference TRBV9 and TRBJ2-7 gives the whole variable domain DSGVTQTPKHLITATGQRVTLRCSPRSGDLSVYWYQQSLDQGLQFLIQYYNGEERAKGNILERFSAQQFPDLHSELNLSSLELGDSALYFCASSVGTTYEQYFGPGTRLTVT.

The V call is TRBV7-9, the J call TRBJ1-2; D gene ambiguous. The germline CDR1 and CDR2 sequences are SEHNR and FQNEAQ (reference sequence). The CDR3 has 14 amino acids. V was shortened by 0 bases and J by 2 bases, with 7 bases between the two germline ends. CDR3 nucleotides: TGTGCCAGCAGCTTAGCAGCACTCAACTATGGCTACACCTTC. This sequence encodes CASSLAALNYGYTF.

The chain is built from TRBV11-1 and TRBJ2-1; 9 bases are a match to TRBD2. V lost 5 bases and J lost 5; bases outside the gene matches: 10. Per the germline V gene, CDR1 is SGHAT and CDR2 is FQDESV (reference sequence). This CDR3 comprises 16 residues. CDR3 DNA: TGTGCCAGCAGCGGCCGGCGGGAGGGCCCTCACAATGAGCAGTTCTTC. As protein: CASSGRREGPHNEQFF. Full variable domain (outside the CDR3, taken from reference TRBV11-1 and TRBJ2-1): EAEVAQSPRYKITEKSQAVAFWCDPISGHATLYWYRQILGQGPELLVQFQDESVVDDSQLPKDRFSAERLKGVDSTLKIQPAELGDSAMYLCASSGRREGPHNEQFFGPGTRLTVL.

The chain recombines TRBV6-5 with TRBJ2-5, with a weak D call TRBD1 (5 bases). The tail of the sequence fits TRBJ2-7 better, so the J call may be wrong. The CDR3 length is 15 residues. Germline lookup yields CDR1 MNHEY and CDR2 SVGAGI. CDR3 sequence reads: CASRPPRGATYEQYF. CDR3 bases: TGTGCCAGCAGACCCCCTAGGGGCGCGACCTACGAGCAGTACTTC.

The chain uses TRBV28 and TRBJ2-4; D uncertain. The CDR3 contains 16 residues. Germline V CDR1 and CDR2: MDHEN, SYDVKM. Trimming shortened V by 1 base and J by 0 bases, and 10 bases separated the two germline ends. The CDR3 region has the DNA TGTGCCAGCAGTTTATTGTTGAACTTAGCCAAAAACATTCAGTACTTC. This sequence encodes CASSLLLNLAKNIQYF.

The chain has TRBV7-2 and TRBJ2-5, with TRBD2 identical over 11 bases. After removal of 2 bases from V and 6 bases from J, the junction contained 5 bases not matched to a gene. Germline CDR1 reads SGHTA; CDR2 reads FQGNSA. The CDR3 is 15 amino acids. The CDR3 reads CASSLISGRAQTQYF. The CDR3 DNA reads as TGTGCCAGCAGCTTAATTAGCGGGAGGGCCCAGACCCAGTACTTC.

The V and J genes are TRBV30 and TRBJ1-3; D remains ambiguous. Deletions cut 2 bases from V and 7 bases from J, with 12 bases between. This CDR3 is built from 13 residues. CDR1 and CDR2 from the germline V gene are GTSNPN and SVGIG (reference sequence). CDR3 in amino acids: CAWSPPPGNTIYF. DNA for the CDR3: TGTGCCTGGAGTCCTCCCCCGGGGAACACCATATATTTT.

The rearrangement links TRBV4-3 to TRBJ1-6; 10 nucleotides align to TRBD1. CDR1 and CDR2 from the germline V gene are LGHNA and YSLEER. V trimming: 3 bases; J trimming: 10 bases; junction bases outside the gene matches: 6. This CDR3 comprises 15 residues. The CDR3 bases are TGCGCCAGCAGCCACCGACAGGGGGCTGAGTCACCCCTCCACTTT. Its translation is CASSHRQGAESPLHF.

This clone was observed once. This rearrangement joins TRBV27 to TRBJ2-5; D possibly corresponds to TRBD1 (6 bases). The CDR3 contains 15 residues. In germline, CDR1 is MNHEY, CDR2 SMNVEV (reference sequence). Trimming removed 6 bases from V and 5 bases from J, with 19 bases in between. The CDR3 bases are TGTGCCAGCAGCTCCCTCTCCAGGGGACGTGAGACCCAGTACTTC. As protein: CASSSLSRGRETQYF.

The table lists this clone with a count of one. V gene TRBV14 combines with J gene TRBJ1-2; TRBD1 matches at 7 bases. Germline assignment: CDR1 SGHDN and CDR2 FVKESK. J gave up 8 bases and V 1 base, and 19 bases lay outside the gene matches. CDR3 size: 18 residues. DNA for the CDR3: TGTGCCAGCAGCCAAGCGTCGGGCAGGGGGTTTGATCATATCGGCTACACCTTC. This encodes CASSQASGRGFDHIGYTF.

The V call is TRBV4-1, the J call TRBJ1-2, with 9 bases lining up with TRBD1. The CDR3 contains 17 residues. V dropped 2 bases and J dropped 2; count of bases not matched to a gene: 9. CDR1 and CDR2 (germline): MGHRA, YSYEKL. Here the CDR3 DNA reads TGCGCCAGCAGCCAACCAACCGGACAGGGGACGAACTATGGCTACACCTTC. It encodes CASSQPTGQGTNYGYTF.

This clone was picked up one time. The V call is TRBV6-5, the J call TRBJ2-1; TRBD2 is a possible D gene (5 bases). CDR1 and CDR2 from the germline V gene are MNHEY and SVGAGI. The ends were cut back, 4 bases at V and 10 bases at J, with 14 bases in the middle. This CDR3 spans 13 amino acids. The CDR3 sequence: CASSFRTYGEQFF. CDR3 nucleotides: TGTGCCAGCAGTTTCCGGACTTATGGGGAGCAGTTCTTC.

The chain uses TRBV6-5 and TRBJ2-5, with 7 positions matching TRBD2. This CDR3 is built from 16 residues. Losses at the gene ends were 0 bases for V and 2 bases for J; bases not matched to a gene: 6. Germline V gives CDR1 MNHEY, CDR2 SVGAGI. In nucleotides, the CDR3 is TGTGCCAGCAGTTACTCTGGCGGGGGATTACAAGAGACCCAGTACTTC. This encodes CASSYSGGGLQETQYF.

The rearrangement joins TRBV19 to TRBJ1-4; 8 bases align to TRBD1. The CDR3 loop spans 14 amino acids. J gave up 8 bases and V 7 bases, and 9 bases lay outside the gene matches. Germline values: CDR1 LNHDA, CDR2 SQIVND (reference sequence). DNA for the CDR3: TGTGCCAGTAAAAAAGACAGGGGAGACGAAAAACTGTTTTTT. It yields the protein CASKKDRGDEKLFF.

Comments on this clone: Other DNA sequences in the same sample also yield this CDR3. This chain uses TRBV5-1 with TRBJ2-3, with 7 nucleotides matching TRBD2. This CDR3 is built from 14 residues. CDR1 is SGHRS, CDR2 YFSETQ, per germline. The ends lost 3 bases at V and 2 bases at J; junction bases unmatched: 3. The CDR3 loop is CASSSLAVTDTQYF. CDR3 bases: TGCGCCAGCAGCTCGCTAGCGGTCACAGATACGCAGTATTTT.

J is TRBJ1-1 and V is TRBV19, with 7 nucleotides matching TRBD1. V dropped 5 bases and J dropped 7; count of bases not matched to a gene: 10. CDR1 is LNHDA and CDR2 is SQIVND in the germline V gene (reference sequence). This CDR3 contains 14 residues. The CDR3 reads CASSGWDSLVEAFF. The CDR3 nucleotides are TGTGCCAGTAGTGGTTGGGACAGCCTCGTTGAAGCTTTCTTT. Combining the CDR3 with reference TRBV19 and TRBJ1-1 gives the whole variable domain DGGITQSPKYLFRKEGQNVTLSCEQNLNHDAMYWYRQDPGQGLRLIYYSQIVNDFQKGDIAEGYSVSREKKESFPLTVTSAQKNPTAFYLCASSGWDSLVEAFFGQGTRLTVV.